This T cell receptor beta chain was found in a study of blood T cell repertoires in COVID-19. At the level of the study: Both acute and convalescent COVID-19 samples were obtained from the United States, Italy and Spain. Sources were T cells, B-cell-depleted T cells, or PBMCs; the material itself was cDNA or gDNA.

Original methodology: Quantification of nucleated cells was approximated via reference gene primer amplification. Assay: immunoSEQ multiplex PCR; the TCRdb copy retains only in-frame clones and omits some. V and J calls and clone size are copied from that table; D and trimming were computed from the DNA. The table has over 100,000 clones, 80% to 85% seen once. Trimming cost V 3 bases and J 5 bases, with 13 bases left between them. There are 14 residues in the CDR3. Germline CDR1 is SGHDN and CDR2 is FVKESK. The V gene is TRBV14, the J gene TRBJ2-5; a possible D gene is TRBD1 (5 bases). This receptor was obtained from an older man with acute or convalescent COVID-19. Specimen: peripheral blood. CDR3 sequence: CASSQDTLMETQYF. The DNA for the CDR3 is TGTGCCAGCAGCCAGGACACCCTAATGGAGACCCAGTACTTC.